This T cell receptor (beta chain) originates from a study of identical twins (dated by TCRdb to the mid-2010s). For the study in its entirety: The study deep-sequenced TCR alpha and beta repertoires from monozygotic twins, unrelated adults of various ages and cord blood to test whether fetal clonotypes persist. To rule out contamination, the twin experiments were replicated at different times with different library preparation protocols. The study at large found these results: Because the same donors could not be followed over many years, the conclusions depended on cross-sectional statistical analysis. In monozygotic twins, out-of-frame TCR alpha sharing was systematically underestimated by recombination models, although the models agreed with sharing between unrelated individuals. Invariant T cells such as MAIT and iNKT could partly confound zero-insertion analyses, although diverse VJ usage argued against such confounding for most clonotypes. Fewer insertions were carried by abundant cord blood beta clonotypes, a similar but weaker trend appeared in young adult naive repertoires, and no such trend appeared in memory repertoires. The excess sharing between twins in beta out-of-frame sequences was weaker because fewer shared sequences reduced the signal-to-noise ratio. Out-of-frame TCR alpha sequences shared between twins showed an excess of low generation-probability sequences compared with coincidental sharing between unrelated individuals.

A word on this clonotype: The specificity of this receptor is unknown. The sample holds no much larger clone one base away, and base qualities are not on file.

V was cut back by 0 bases and J by 4 bases, leaving a gap of 12 bases between them. CDR1 and CDR2 are drawn from the germline V gene (reference sequence): DFQATT, SNEGSKA. The CDR3 holds 15 amino acids from the cysteine to the phenylalanine. The only DNA kept is the CDR3, 45 bases in frame from the first base. Only healthy Caucasian donors were included. Three pairs of female monozygotic twins, all aged 18 to 29 years, were included in the twin cohort. CD4+ and CD8+ T cell populations were isolated with positive isolation kits from Invitrogen. The protocol used for the library was 5' RACE. The instrument was an Illumina HiSeq 2000. A universal primer binding site was added through template switching, and the final cDNA carried a unique molecular identifier so that TCR cDNA molecules could be counted accurately. Specific primers in the conserved constant-segment region were used to synthesize first-strand cDNA for TCR alpha and beta chains. To control for contamination, every cDNA library was double barcoded, receiving both a SMART-Mk sample barcode and Illumina barcodes. TruSeq adapter sequences and Illumina sample barcodes were added in two successive PCR steps. The Illumina HiSeq platform was used with custom primers to sequence TCR alpha and beta cDNA libraries. The study's processing was this. Unique molecular identifiers were extracted from raw reads with MiGEC, and CDR3 positions were determined with MiXCR. For each individual, recombination models were inferred using an EM algorithm with the repgenHMM and IGoR tools. The analysis of shared clonotypes was done with the tcR package in R, with sharing normalized by the product of cloneset sizes. Out-of-frame nonproductive sequences were analyzed to study raw recombination free of thymic and clonal selection effects. The raw public reads went through TCRdb reprocessing: fastp at Q25, MiXCR clone calling, in-frame beta chains kept. Each CDR3 protein appears once, grouped with its most common genes and DNA. Clone size and V and J calls follow TCRdb, not the original study. This sample comprises about 530,000 distinct CDR3 sequences, nearly 15% of them detected only once. The top ten clonotypes cover 0.44% of the sample.

The sample was also linked to a second study, of yellow fever vaccine responses in identical twins. That second publication adds: According to the authors, in identical twins the way T cells responded to vaccination appeared partly convergent and partly personalized. The study precisely tracked vaccine-responding T cell clones in identical twins.

The sample comprised CD4+ T cells sorted from blood. The sequence was obtained from a woman younger than 35 in good health. Rearrangement joined TRBV20-1 to TRBJ2-2; the D gene is not confidently resolved. The CDR3 sequence is CSARDYRSGTGELFF. Read as DNA, the sequence is TGCAGTGCTAGAGATTATCGATCTGGCACCGGGGAGCTGTTTTTT.